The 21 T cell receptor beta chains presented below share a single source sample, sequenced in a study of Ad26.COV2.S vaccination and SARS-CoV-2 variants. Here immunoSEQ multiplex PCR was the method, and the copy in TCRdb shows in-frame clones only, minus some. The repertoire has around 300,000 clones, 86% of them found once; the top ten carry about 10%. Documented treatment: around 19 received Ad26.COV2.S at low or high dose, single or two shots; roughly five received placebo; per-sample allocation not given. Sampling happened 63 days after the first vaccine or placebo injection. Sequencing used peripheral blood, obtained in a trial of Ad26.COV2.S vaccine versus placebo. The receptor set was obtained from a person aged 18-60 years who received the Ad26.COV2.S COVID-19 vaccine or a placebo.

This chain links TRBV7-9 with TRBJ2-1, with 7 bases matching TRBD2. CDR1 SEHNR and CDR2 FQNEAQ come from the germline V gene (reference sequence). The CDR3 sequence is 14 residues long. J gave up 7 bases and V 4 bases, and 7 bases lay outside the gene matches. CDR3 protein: CASSSRGMENEQFF. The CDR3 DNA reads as TGTGCCAGCAGCTCGCGGGGGATGGAGAATGAGCAGTTCTTC.

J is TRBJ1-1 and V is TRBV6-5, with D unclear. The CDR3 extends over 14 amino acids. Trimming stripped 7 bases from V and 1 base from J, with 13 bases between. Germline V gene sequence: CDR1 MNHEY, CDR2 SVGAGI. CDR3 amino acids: CASTLETGNTEAFF. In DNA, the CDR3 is TGTGCCAGCACCCTGGAAACGGGGAACACTGAAGCTTTCTTT.

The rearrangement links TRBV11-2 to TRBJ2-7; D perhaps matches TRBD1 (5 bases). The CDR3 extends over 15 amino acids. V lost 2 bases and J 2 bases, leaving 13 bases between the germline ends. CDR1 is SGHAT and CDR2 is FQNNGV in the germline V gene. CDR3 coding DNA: TGTGCCAGCAGCTTATCTCCGGACACCGCCTACGAGCAGTACTTC. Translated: CASSLSPDTAYEQYF.

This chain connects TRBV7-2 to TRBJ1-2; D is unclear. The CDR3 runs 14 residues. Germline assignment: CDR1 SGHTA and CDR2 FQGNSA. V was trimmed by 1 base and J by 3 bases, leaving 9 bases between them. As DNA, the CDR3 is TGTGCCAGCAGCTTAGTTGCCAAGGACTATGGCTACACCTTC. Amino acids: CASSLVAKDYGYTF.

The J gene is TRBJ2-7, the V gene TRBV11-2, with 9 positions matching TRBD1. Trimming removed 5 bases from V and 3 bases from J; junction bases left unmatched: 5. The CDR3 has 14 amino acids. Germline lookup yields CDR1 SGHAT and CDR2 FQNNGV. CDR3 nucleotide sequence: TGTGCCAGCAGCCCCGACAGGGGGGGCTACGAGCAGTACTTC. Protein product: CASSPDRGGYEQYF.

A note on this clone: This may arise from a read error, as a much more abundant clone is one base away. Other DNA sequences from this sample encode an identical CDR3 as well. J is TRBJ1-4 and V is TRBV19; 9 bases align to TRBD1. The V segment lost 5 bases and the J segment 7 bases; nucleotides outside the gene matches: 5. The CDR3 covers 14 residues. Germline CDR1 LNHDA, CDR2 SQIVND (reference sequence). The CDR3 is CASSPGQGSEKLFF. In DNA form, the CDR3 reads TGTGCCAGTAGTCCCGGACAGGGGAGTGAAAAACTGTTTTTT.

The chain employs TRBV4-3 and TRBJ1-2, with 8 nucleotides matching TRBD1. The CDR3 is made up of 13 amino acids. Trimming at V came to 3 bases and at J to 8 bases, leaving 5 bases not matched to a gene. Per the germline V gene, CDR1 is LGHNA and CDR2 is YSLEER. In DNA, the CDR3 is TGCGCCAGCAGCCAGATGACAGGGGAAGGCTACACCTTC. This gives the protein CASSQMTGEGYTF.

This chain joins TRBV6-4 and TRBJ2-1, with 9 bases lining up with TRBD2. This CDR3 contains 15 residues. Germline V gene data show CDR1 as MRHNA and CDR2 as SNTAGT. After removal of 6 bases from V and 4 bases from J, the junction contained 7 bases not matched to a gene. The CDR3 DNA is TGTGCCAGCAGGGACCAAGCGGGGGGTTACAATGAGCAGTTCTTC. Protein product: CASRDQAGGYNEQFF.

The CDR3 DNA sequence: TGTGCCAGCACCGCCGACAGGGGGCCCTACGAGCAGTACTTC. It yields the protein CASTADRGPYEQYF. The V gene is TRBV7-2, the J gene TRBJ2-7; 10 bases align to TRBD1. Germline V gene sequence: CDR1 SGHTA, CDR2 FQGNSA. Trimming at V came to 7 bases and at J to 2 bases, leaving 5 bases not matched to a gene. The CDR3 extends over 14 amino acids.

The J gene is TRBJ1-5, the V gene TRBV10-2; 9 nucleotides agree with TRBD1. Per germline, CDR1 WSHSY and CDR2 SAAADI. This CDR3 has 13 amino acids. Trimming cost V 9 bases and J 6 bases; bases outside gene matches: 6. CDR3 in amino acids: CASTGTGTQPQHF. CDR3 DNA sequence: TGCGCCAGTACCGGGACAGGGACTCAGCCCCAGCATTTT.

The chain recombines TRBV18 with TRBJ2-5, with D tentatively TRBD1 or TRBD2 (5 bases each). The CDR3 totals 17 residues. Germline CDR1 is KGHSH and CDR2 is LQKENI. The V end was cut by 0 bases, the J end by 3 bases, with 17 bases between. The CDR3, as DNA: TGTGCCAGCTCACCACCAACGGGACGCCTCAAGGAAGAGACCCAGTACTTC. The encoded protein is CASSPPTGRLKEETQYF.

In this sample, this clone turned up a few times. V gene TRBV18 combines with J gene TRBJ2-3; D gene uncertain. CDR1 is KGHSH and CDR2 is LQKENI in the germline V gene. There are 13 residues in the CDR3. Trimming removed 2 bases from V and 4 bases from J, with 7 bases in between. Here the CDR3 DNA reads TGTGCCAGCTCACCAGCAGGCCCAGATACGCAGTATTTT. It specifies CASSPAGPDTQYF.

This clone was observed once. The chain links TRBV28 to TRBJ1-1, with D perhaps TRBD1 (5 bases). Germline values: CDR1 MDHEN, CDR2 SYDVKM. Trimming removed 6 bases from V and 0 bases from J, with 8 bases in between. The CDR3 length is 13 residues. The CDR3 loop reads CASRGDLNTEAFF. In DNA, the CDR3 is TGTGCCAGCAGGGGGGACCTGAACACTGAAGCTTTCTTT.

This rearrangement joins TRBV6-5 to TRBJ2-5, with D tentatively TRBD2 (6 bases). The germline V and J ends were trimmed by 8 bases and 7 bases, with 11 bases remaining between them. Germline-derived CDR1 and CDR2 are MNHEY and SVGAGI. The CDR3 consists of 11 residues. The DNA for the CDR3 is TGTGCCAGCGGCCAGGGAGGGACCCAGTACTTC. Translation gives CASGQGGTQYF.

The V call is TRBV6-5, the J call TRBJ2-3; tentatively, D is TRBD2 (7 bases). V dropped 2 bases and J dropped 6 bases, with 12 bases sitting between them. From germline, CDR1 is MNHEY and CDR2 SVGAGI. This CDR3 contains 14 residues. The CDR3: CASSYGGAGDTQYF. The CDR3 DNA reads TGTGCCAGCAGTTACGGGGGGGCAGGGGATACGCAGTATTTT.

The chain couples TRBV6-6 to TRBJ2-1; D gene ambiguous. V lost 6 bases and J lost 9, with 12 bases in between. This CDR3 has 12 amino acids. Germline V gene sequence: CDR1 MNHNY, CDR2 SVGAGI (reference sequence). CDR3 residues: CASSQPTGEQFF. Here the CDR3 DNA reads TGTGCCAGCAGCCAACCCACGGGTGAGCAGTTCTTC.

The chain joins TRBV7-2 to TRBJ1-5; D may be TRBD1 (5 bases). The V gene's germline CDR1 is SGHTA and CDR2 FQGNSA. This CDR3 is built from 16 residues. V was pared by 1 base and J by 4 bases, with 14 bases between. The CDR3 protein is CASSLDLWGLNQPQHF. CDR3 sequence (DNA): TGTGCCAGCAGCTTAGATTTATGGGGCTTGAATCAGCCCCAGCATTTT.

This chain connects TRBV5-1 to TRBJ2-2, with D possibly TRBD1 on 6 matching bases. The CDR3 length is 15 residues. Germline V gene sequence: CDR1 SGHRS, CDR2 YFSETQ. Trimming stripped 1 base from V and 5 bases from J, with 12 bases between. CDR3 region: CASSLRTAATGELFF. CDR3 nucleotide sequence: TGCGCCAGCAGCTTGCGGACAGCGGCGACCGGGGAGCTGTTTTTT.

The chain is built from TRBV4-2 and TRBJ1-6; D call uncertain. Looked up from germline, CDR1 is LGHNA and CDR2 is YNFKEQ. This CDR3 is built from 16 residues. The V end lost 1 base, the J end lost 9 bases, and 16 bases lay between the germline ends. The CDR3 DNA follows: TGTGCCAGCAGCCAAGGAGACCGATCTATTGCTTCACCCCTCCACTTT. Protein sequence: CASSQGDRSIASPLHF.

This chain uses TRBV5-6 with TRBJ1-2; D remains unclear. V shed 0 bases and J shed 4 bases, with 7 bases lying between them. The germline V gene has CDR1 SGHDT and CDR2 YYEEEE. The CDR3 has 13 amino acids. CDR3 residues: CASSLVGSYGYTF. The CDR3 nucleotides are TGTGCCAGCAGCTTGGTAGGGAGCTATGGCTACACCTTC.

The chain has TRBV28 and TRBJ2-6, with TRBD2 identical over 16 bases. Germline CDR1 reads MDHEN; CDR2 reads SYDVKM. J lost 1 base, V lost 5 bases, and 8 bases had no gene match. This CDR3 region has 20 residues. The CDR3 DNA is TGTGCCAGCAGTCAACGGGGACTAGCGGGAGGGCATTCTGGGGCCAACGTCCTGACTTTC. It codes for CASSQRGLAGGHSGANVLTF. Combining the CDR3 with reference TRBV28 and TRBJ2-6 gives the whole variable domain DVKVTQSSRYLVKRTGEKVFLECVQDMDHENMFWYRQDPGLGLRLIYFSYDVKMKEKGDIPEGYSVSREKKERFSLILESASTNQTSMYLCASSQRGLAGGHSGANVLTFGAGSRLTVL.